This TCR beta chain derives from a study of cytomegalovirus exposure and HLA in healthy donors. At the level of the study: Out of 350 to 400 genotyped donors, about 84% belonged to the Caucasian-associated ancestry cluster.

Points from the study as a whole: The classifier was said to identify cytomegalovirus status with high specificity and sensitivity. Of the V segments, some could not be distinguished, including TRBV6-2 and TRBV6-3, and were excluded. Prior analysis indicated that the majority of TCR beta V segments exhibited productivity approximately 87% or approximately 30% of the time.

Concerning this clone itself: Its target is not known.

The PCR employed 60 Vbeta primers together with 13 Jbeta primers. Sequenced by immunoSEQ multiplex PCR; TCRdb stores in-frame clones only, minus some. This table has approximately 220,000 clones, under 80% appearing once. The V gene's germline CDR1 is SGHAT and CDR2 FQNNGV. This CDR3 contains 14 residues. V lost 5 bases and J lost 10; bases outside the gene matches: 12. This rearrangement joins TRBV11-2 to TRBJ1-1, with TRBD1 matching 8 bases. The sequence was obtained from a girl aged 2 to 10 in good health and CMV-seronegative. Sequencing was done on a sample of PBMCs. CDR3 coding DNA: TGTGCCAGCAGCCCTGTCCCGGGACAGGAGGGAGCTTTCTTT. As protein: CASSPVPGQEGAFF.